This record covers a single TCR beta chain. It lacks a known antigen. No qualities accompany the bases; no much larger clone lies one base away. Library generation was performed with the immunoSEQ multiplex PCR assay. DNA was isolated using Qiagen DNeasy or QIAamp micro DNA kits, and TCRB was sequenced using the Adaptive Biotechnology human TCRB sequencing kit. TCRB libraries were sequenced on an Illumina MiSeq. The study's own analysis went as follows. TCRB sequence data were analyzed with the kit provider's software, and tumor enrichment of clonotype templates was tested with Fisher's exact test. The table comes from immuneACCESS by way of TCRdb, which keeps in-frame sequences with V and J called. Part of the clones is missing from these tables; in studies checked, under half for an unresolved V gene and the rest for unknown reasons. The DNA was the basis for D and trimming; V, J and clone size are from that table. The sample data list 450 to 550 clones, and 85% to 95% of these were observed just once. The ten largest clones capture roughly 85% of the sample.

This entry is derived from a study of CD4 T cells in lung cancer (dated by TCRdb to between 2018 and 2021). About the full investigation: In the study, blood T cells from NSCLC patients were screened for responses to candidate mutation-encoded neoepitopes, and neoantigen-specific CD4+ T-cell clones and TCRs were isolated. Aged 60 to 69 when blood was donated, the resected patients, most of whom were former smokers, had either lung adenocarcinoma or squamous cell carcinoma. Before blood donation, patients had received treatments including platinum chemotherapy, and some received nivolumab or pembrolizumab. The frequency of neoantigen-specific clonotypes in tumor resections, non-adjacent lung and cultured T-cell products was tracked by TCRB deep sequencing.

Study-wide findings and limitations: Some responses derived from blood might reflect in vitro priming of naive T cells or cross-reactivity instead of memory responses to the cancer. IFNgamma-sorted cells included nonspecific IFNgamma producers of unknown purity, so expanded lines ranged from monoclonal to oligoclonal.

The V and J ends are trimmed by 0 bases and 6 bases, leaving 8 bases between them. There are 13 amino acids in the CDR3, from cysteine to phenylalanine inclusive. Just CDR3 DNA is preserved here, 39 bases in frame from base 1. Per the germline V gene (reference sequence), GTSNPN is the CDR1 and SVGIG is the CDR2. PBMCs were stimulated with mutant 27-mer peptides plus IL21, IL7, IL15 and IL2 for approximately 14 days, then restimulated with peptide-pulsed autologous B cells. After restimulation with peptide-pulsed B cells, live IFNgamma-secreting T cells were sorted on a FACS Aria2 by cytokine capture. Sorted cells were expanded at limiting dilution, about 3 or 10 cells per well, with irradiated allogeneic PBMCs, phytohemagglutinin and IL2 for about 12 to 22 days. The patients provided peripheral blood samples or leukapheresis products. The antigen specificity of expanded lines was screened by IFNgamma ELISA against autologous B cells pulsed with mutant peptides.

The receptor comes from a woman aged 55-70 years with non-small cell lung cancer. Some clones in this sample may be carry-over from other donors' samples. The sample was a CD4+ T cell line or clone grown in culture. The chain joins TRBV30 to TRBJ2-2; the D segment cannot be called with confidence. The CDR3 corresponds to CAWSVRWAGELFF. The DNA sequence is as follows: TGTGCCTGGAGTGTACGTTGGGCCGGGGAGCTGTTTTTT. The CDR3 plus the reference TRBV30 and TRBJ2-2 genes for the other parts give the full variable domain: SQTIHQWPATLVQPVGSPLSLECTVEGTSNPNLYWYRQAAGRGLQLLFYSVGIGQISSEVPQNLSASRPQDRQFILSSKKLLLSDSGFYLCAWSVRWAGELFFGEGSRLTVL.